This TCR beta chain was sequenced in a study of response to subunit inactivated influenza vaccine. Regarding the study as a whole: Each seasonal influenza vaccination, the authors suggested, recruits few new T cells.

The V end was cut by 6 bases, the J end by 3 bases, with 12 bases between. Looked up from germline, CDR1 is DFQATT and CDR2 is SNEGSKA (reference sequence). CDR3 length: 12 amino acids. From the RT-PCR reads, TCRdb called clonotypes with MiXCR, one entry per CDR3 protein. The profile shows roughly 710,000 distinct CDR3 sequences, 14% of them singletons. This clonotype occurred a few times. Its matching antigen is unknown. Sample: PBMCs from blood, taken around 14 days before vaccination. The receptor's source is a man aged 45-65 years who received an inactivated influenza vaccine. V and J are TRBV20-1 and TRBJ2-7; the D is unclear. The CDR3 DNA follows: TGCAGTGCCCAGTCGACTGGCTACGAGCAGTACTTC. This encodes CSAQSTGYEQYF.